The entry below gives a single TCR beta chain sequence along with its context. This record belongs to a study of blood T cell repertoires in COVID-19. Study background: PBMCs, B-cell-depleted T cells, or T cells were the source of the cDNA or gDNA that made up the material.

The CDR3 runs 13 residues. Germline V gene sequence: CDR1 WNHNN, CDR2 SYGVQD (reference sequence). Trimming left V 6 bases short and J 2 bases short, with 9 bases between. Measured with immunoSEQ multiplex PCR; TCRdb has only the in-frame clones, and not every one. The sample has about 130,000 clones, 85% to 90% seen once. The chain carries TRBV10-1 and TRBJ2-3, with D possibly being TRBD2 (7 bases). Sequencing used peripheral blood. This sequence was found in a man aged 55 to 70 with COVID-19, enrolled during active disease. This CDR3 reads CASRRGPTDTQYF. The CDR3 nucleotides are TGCGCCAGCAGGCGGGGGCCCACAGATACGCAGTATTTT.